This T cell receptor (beta chain) appears in the sequencing data of a study of patients and donors after allogeneic stem cell transplantation. This clonotype was picked up a small number of times. TCRdb re-derived calls from the RT-PCR reads in MiXCR, one entry per CDR3 protein. The repertoire consists of over 400,000 distinct CDR3 sequences, with 16% occurring once and the leading ten covering less than 8%. The ends lost 5 bases at V and 1 base at J; junction bases unmatched: 15. Per germline, CDR1 DFQATT and CDR2 SNEGSKA (reference sequence). The CDR3 spans 18 residues. V is TRBV20-1 and J is TRBJ2-3, with 10 bases fitting TRBD2. Material: blood, either unsorted or a sorted T cell fraction (not recorded which). This TCR was sampled from a human donor who was either an allogeneic HSCT recipient or a stem cell or donor lymphocyte infusion donor (not recorded which). It is not recorded whose cells these are; they may come from a transplant donor. CDR3 amino acids: CSASLRGAGGFGTDTQYF. CDR3 coding DNA: TGCAGTGCTTCTCTTAGGGGAGCGGGGGGGTTCGGCACAGATACGCAGTATTTT.